Listed here is a single T cell receptor (beta chain). Its matching antigen is unknown. MiXCR, run by TCRdb on the RT-PCR reads, gives a single entry per CDR3 protein. The sample lists a few thousand distinct CDR3 sequences, approximately 85% occurring once. Germline CDR1 and CDR2: MDHEN and SYDVKM. J lost 15 bases, V lost 3 bases, and 3 bases had no gene match. CDR3 length equals 11 residues. The data originate from a study of yellow fever vaccine responses in identical twins. Study findings and constraints: Twins' vaccine T cell response reportedly gave the appearance of partial convergence and partial personalization.

Specimen: T cells from blood (PBMCs), unsorted or a sorted subset (not recorded which), collected before or after yellow fever vaccination (not recorded which). This receptor was identified in a woman between 18 and 29 years old who received the yellow fever vaccine. The chain uses TRBV28 and TRBJ1-4; 8 bases line up with TRBD1. CDR3 loop: CASSFRQGMFF. CDR3 in DNA: TGTGCCAGCAGTTTCCGACAGGGGATGTTTTTT.